These 28 T cell receptor beta chains came from one sample sequenced in a study of blood T cell repertoires in COVID-19. Clones were read by immunoSEQ multiplex PCR, and TCRdb kept only the in-frame ones, dropping some. The data contain some 40,000 clones, just over 85% of them seen just once; the ten biggest clones take up over 5%. Sequencing used peripheral blood. Every receptor here comes from a man aged 40-49 years with active COVID-19.

The V gene is TRBV30, the J gene TRBJ1-1, with unresolved D. The V gene lost 4 bases and the J gene lost 5 bases, with 14 bases spanning the gap. Germline V lookup: CDR1 GTSNPN, CDR2 SVGIG (reference sequence). The CDR3 has 13 amino acids. This chain's CDR3 is CAWTPGWETEAFF. The CDR3 DNA sequence: TGTGCCTGGACCCCGGGATGGGAAACTGAAGCTTTCTTT.

The V and J genes are TRBV11-2 and TRBJ1-1; TRBD1 might be the D (5 bases). V lost 3 bases and J 2 bases, leaving 10 bases between the germline ends. The germline V gene encodes CDR1 SGHAT and CDR2 FQNNGV. CDR3 size: 14 residues. The CDR3 bases are TGTGCCAGCAGCTTTGCGGGGGGAAACACTGAAGCTTTCTTT. Amino acid sequence: CASSFAGGNTEAFF.

This clone came up a few times. The genes are TRBV27 and TRBJ1-2, with a tentative D call TRBD1 (6 bases). Germline-derived CDR1 and CDR2 are MNHEY and SMNVEV (reference sequence). The CDR3 totals 12 residues. Trimming removed 5 bases from V and 8 bases from J, with 12 bases in between. Here the CDR3 DNA reads TGTGCCAGCAGTCCAGACAGGTTCGGCTACACCTTC. Encoded protein: CASSPDRFGYTF.

V gene TRBV11-1 combines with J gene TRBJ2-3; 7 bases line up with TRBD2. V lost 4 bases and J lost 6; bases outside the gene matches: 10. This CDR3 region has 15 residues. The germline CDR1 and CDR2 sequences are SGHAT and FQDESV (reference sequence). CDR3: CASSSLREQPDTQYF. The CDR3 DNA sequence: TGTGCCAGCAGCTCCCTGCGGGAGCAGCCGGATACGCAGTATTTT.

The chain uses TRBV5-8 and TRBJ2-3; no clear D. V gave up 4 bases and J gave up 1 base, with 10 bases separating them. The length of the CDR3 is 14 residues. Germline lookup yields CDR1 SGHTS and CDR2 YDEGEE. The CDR3 loop reads CASSSRVGTDTQYF. CDR3 DNA sequence: TGTGCCAGCAGCAGTAGAGTCGGCACAGATACGCAGTATTTT.

V and J are TRBV5-1 and TRBJ2-5, with D perhaps TRBD1 (5 bases). V gave up 0 bases and J gave up 1 base, with 10 bases separating them. Germline V gene lookup returns CDR1 SGHRS and CDR2 YFSETQ. The CDR3 consists of 15 residues. The CDR3 spells CASSLVLQAQETQYF. The CDR3 DNA follows: TGCGCCAGCAGCTTGGTACTACAGGCCCAAGAGACCCAGTACTTC. Full variable domain (remainder filled in from reference TRBV5-1 and TRBJ2-5): KAGVTQTPRYLIKTRGQQVTLSCSPISGHRSVSWYQQTPGQGLQFLFEYFSETQRNKGNFPGRFSGRQFSNSRSEMNVSTLELGDSALYLCASSLVLQAQETQYFGPGTRLLVL.

This rearrangement joins TRBV12-3 or TRBV12-4 to TRBJ1-1, with no clear D. This CDR3 spans 13 amino acids. Trimming took off 0 bases at V and 7 bases at J, with 9 bases between the two ends. In nucleotides, the CDR3 is TGTGCCAGCAGTTTAGCAGCAGGTAATGAAGCTTTCTTT. It specifies CASSLAAGNEAFF.

The genes are TRBV27 and TRBJ1-1; 7 positions agree with TRBD1. This CDR3 contains 15 residues. Trimming at V came to 5 bases and at J to 3 bases, leaving 9 bases not matched to a gene. CDR1 and CDR2 (germline): MNHEY, SMNVEV (reference sequence). In DNA, the CDR3 is TGTGCCAGCAGTCTCCGGGACAGAGGGGACACTGAAGCTTTCTTT. It is translated as CASSLRDRGDTEAFF.

The chain links TRBV2 to TRBJ1-2, with D possibly being TRBD1 (6 bases). Germline CDR1 SNHLY, CDR2 FYNNEI. There are 13 residues in the CDR3. The ends were cut back, 9 bases at V and 2 bases at J, with 13 bases in the middle. CDR3 sequence: CASAPDRNYGYTF. In nucleotides, the CDR3 is TGTGCCAGTGCCCCCGACAGGAACTATGGCTACACCTTC.

The rearrangement uses TRBV12-3 or TRBV12-4 and TRBJ2-7, with 7 bases lining up with TRBD1. V lost 5 bases, J lost 5 bases, and 3 bases stayed unmatched. The CDR3 has 12 residues. DNA for the CDR3: TGTGCCAGCAGTAGGGGACAGAACGAGCAGTACTTC. It codes for CASSRGQNEQYF.

This chain links TRBV6-2 or TRBV6-3 with TRBJ1-1; 9 bases match TRBD1. Per the germline V gene, CDR1 is MNHEY and CDR2 is SVGEGT. Unmatched junction bases numbered 5, after V lost 5 bases and J lost 4 bases. The CDR3 is 14 amino acids. Here the CDR3 DNA reads TGTGCCAGCAGTGTGACAGGGGGGCTCACTGAAGCTTTCTTT. It specifies CASSVTGGLTEAFF.

The rearrangement links TRBV5-1 to TRBJ2-1; 10 nucleotides agree with TRBD2. The junction had 4 bases not matched to a gene; V was cut back by 0 bases and J by 4 bases. The CDR3 has 16 residues. Per the germline V gene, CDR1 is SGHRS and CDR2 is YFSETQ. CDR3 coding DNA: TGCGCCAGCAGCTTGGAAGGGACTAGCGAATACAATGAGCAGTTCTTC. It codes for CASSLEGTSEYNEQFF.

The chain carries TRBV6-2 or TRBV6-3 and TRBJ2-1, with TRBD1 matching 11 bases. Germline values: CDR1 MNHEY, CDR2 SVGEGT. The J segment lost 8 bases and the V segment lost 4 bases, leaving 4 bases of the junction unmatched. The CDR3 is 14 amino acids. CDR3 sequence: CASSSGQGGDEQFF. In DNA form, the CDR3 reads TGTGCCAGCAGTTCGGGACAGGGGGGCGATGAGCAGTTCTTC.

This clone was seen more than once but under ten times. The rearrangement joins TRBV5-4 to TRBJ2-1, with 14 nucleotides matching TRBD2. Germline trimming cut 0 bases from V and 10 bases from J; bases unmatched to any gene: 9. CDR3 length equals 17 residues. Germline V gene data show CDR1 as SGHNT and CDR2 as YYREEE (reference sequence). The CDR3 loop reads CASSLEGLAGGFREQFF. For the CDR3, the DNA is TGTGCCAGCAGCTTGGAAGGACTAGCGGGAGGATTTAGGGAGCAGTTCTTC.

The gene calls are TRBV30 and TRBJ1-2; D perhaps matches TRBD1 (6 bases). CDR1 is GTSNPN, CDR2 SVGIG, per germline (reference sequence). Trimming cost V 0 bases and J 1 base, with 12 bases left between them. The CDR3 consists of 15 residues. The CDR3 coding sequence is TGTGCCTGGAGTGTGCCGGACAGAGTTAACTATGGCTACACCTTC. Its protein product is CAWSVPDRVNYGYTF.

V gene TRBV5-4 combines with J gene TRBJ1-1; D may be TRBD1 (6 bases). CDR1 and CDR2 (germline): SGHNT, YYREEE (reference sequence). The CDR3 runs 12 residues. Trimming took 9 bases from V and 4 from J, leaving 13 bases between them. CDR3 bases: TGTGCCACTCGAGGACAGACCACTGAAGCTTTCTTT. Encoded protein: CATRGQTTEAFF. The variable domain in full, completed from reference TRBV5-4 and TRBJ1-1, reads ETGVTQSPTHLIKTRGQQVTLRCSSQSGHNTVSWYQQALGQGPQFIFQYYREEENGRGNFPPRFSGLQFPNYSSELNVNALELDDSALYLCATRGQTTEAFFGQGTRLTVV.

The rearrangement links TRBV7-9 to TRBJ2-1; D not resolved. V lost 1 base and J lost 5, with 15 bases in between. This CDR3 has 16 amino acids. CDR1 and CDR2 (germline): SEHNR, FQNEAQ (reference sequence). The CDR3 reads CASSLESRSRNNEQFF. In DNA, the CDR3 is TGTGCCAGCAGCTTAGAATCCCGGAGCAGAAACAATGAGCAGTTCTTC.

The chain couples TRBV21-1 to TRBJ2-7; TRBD1, the table's D call, was not compared with the DNA. TRBV21-1 is labeled a pseudogene. The CDR3 runs to 17 residues. The CDR3 DNA is TGTGCCAGCAGCAAAAGGGGATTCCGGGACAGGGTTTACGAGCAGTACTTC. Its protein product is CASSKRGFRDRVYEQYF.

This clone occurred a few times. The genes are TRBV29-1 and TRBJ1-2; tentatively, D is TRBD1 (6 bases). CDR1 is SQVTM and CDR2 is ANQGSEA in the germline V gene. This CDR3 has 14 residues. V dropped 1 base and J dropped 2 bases, with 11 bases sitting between them. Here the CDR3 DNA reads TGCAGCGTTGAAGTAATGACAGGAAACTATGGCTACACCTTC. Translated, it gives CSVEVMTGNYGYTF. The full variable domain, completed using reference TRBV29-1 and TRBJ1-2, is SAVISQKPSRDICQRGTSLTIQCQVDSQVTMMFWYRQQPGQSLTLIATANQGSEATYESGFVIDKFPISRPNLTFSTLTVSNMSPEDSSIYLCSVEVMTGNYGYTFGSGTRLTVV.

The rearrangement joins TRBV24-1 to TRBJ2-1; 7 bases are a match to TRBD1. CDR1 and CDR2 from the germline V gene are KGHDR and SFDVKD. The ends lost 1 base at V and 7 bases at J; junction bases unmatched: 12. CDR3 size: 17 residues. This CDR3 reads CATSDLQASGGHNEQFF. CDR3 in DNA: TGTGCCACCAGTGATTTACAGGCGTCAGGGGGTCATAATGAGCAGTTCTTC.

The chain employs TRBV19 and TRBJ2-1; 7 bases map to TRBD1. CDR3 length equals 13 residues. V lost 7 bases and J lost 4; bases outside the gene matches: 4. The germline V gene encodes CDR1 LNHDA and CDR2 SQIVND (reference sequence). The CDR3 here is CASKDRTYNEQFF. The DNA of the CDR3 is TGTGCCAGTAAGGACAGGACGTACAATGAGCAGTTCTTC.

The rearrangement uses TRBV10-3 and TRBJ1-2; D gene unclear. CDR1 is ENHRY and CDR2 is SYGVKD in the germline V gene. The CDR3 length is 16 residues. The V end lost 1 base, the J end lost 0 bases, and 12 bases lay between the germline ends. DNA of the CDR3: TGTGCCATCAGTGAGTTGTCGGCGGATGCTAACTATGGCTACACCTTC. Translated, it gives CAISELSADANYGYTF.

The rearrangement uses TRBV5-5 and TRBJ2-6; no firm D call. V was shortened by 0 bases and J by 0 bases, with 13 bases between the two germline ends. The length of the CDR3 is 18 residues. Germline CDR1 SGHKS, CDR2 YYEKEE (reference sequence). CDR3 in amino acids: CASSLGAGTSSGANVLTF. The CDR3 DNA sequence: TGTGCCAGCAGCTTGGGGGCAGGTACATCCTCTGGGGCCAACGTCCTGACTTTC.

This rearrangement joins TRBV21-1 to TRBJ2-1; the tabulated D call, TRBD2, remains unverified against the DNA. TRBV21-1 is a pseudogene locus. This CDR3 comprises 19 residues. CDR3 DNA: TGTGCCAGCAGCAAATTTGGACTTAGCCCGTCCTCACCAGTCTCTTTTGCGCTCTTC. Translated, it gives CASSKFGLSPSSPVSFALF.

This clone showed up just a few times. J is TRBJ1-1 and V is TRBV5-6; TRBD1 might be the D (6 bases). The germline V and J ends were trimmed by 4 bases and 10 bases, with 20 bases remaining between them. Germline values: CDR1 SGHDT, CDR2 YYEEEE. This CDR3 spans 14 amino acids. This CDR3 is CASSPADRPWGAFF. DNA for the CDR3: TGTGCCAGCAGCCCCGCCGACAGGCCCTGGGGAGCTTTCTTT.

DNA of the CDR3: TGTGCCTGGACGTACAGGGTGGAAGAGACCCAGTACTTC. Its protein is CAWTYRVEETQYF. The chain couples TRBV30 to TRBJ2-5; possible D gene TRBD1, 6 bases. The CDR3 has 13 residues. In germline, CDR1 is GTSNPN, CDR2 SVGIG (reference sequence). Trimming left V 4 bases short and J 3 bases short, with 12 bases between.

This chain joins TRBV19 and TRBJ2-1; 8 bases are shared with TRBD2. Germline lookup yields CDR1 LNHDA and CDR2 SQIVND (reference sequence). The CDR3 consists of 15 residues. The trim removed 6 bases at V and 2 bases at J, leaving 6 bases unmatched. The CDR3 nucleotides are TGTGCCAGTAGGCGGAGCGGGAGCGCCTACAATGAGCAGTTCTTC. This translates into CASRRSGSAYNEQFF.

The chain employs TRBV6-5 and TRBJ1-6; D is perhaps TRBD1 (6 bases). The ends were cut back, 3 bases at V and 5 bases at J, with 11 bases in the middle. The CDR3 extends over 15 amino acids. Germline CDR1 MNHEY, CDR2 SVGAGI. The CDR3 is CASSYGDNHNSPLHF. In DNA, the CDR3 is TGTGCCAGCAGTTATGGGGACAACCATAATTCACCCCTCCACTTT.